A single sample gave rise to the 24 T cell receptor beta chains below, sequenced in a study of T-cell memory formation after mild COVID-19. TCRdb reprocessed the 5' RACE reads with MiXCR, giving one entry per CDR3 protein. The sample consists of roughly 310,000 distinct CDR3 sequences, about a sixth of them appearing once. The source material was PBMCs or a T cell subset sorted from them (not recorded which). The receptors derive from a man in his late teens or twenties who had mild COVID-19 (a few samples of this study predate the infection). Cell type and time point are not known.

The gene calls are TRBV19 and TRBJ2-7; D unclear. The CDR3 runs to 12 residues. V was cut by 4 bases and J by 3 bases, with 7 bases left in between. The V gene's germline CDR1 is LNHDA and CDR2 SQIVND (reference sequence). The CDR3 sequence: CASSKGNYEQYF. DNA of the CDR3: TGTGCCAGTAGTAAGGGAAACTACGAGCAGTACTTC.

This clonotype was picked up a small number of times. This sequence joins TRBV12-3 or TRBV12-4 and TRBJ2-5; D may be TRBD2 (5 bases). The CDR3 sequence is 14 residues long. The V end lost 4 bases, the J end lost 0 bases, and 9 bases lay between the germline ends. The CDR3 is CASSSRRYQETQYF. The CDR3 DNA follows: TGTGCCAGCAGTTCGCGGAGGTACCAAGAGACCCAGTACTTC.

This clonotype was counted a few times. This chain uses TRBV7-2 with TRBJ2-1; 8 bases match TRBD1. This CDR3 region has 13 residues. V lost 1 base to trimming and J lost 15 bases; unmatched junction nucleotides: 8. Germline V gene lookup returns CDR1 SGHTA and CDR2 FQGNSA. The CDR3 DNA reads TGTGCCAGCAGCTTAGATCTTAGGGACAGGTCGTTCTTC. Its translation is CASSLDLRDRSFF.

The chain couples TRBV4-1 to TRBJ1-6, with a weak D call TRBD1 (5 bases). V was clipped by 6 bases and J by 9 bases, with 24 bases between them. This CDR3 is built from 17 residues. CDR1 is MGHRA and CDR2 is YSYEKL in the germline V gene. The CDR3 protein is CASRLILGGPLVSPLHF. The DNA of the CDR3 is TGCGCCAGCAGACTGATATTGGGGGGTCCCCTGGTTTCACCCCTCCACTTT.

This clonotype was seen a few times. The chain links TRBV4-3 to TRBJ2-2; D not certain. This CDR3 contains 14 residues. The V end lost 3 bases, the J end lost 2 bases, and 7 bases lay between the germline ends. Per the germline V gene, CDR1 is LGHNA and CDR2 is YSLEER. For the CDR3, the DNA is TGCGCCAGCAGCCATAGGGAAAACACCGGGGAGCTGTTTTTT. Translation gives CASSHRENTGELFF.

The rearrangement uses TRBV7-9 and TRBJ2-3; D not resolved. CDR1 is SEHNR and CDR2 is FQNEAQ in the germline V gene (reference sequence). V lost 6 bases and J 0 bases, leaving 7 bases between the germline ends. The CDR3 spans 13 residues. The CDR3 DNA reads TGTGCCAGCAGGGAGACTAGCACAGATACGCAGTATTTT. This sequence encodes CASRETSTDTQYF.

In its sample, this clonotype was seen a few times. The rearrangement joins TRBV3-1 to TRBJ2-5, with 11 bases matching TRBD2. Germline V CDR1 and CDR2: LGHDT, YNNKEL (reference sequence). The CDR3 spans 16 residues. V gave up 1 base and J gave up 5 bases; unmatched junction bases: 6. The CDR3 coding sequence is TGTGCCAGCAGCCAAGCTAGCGGGGGGAGTTGGGAGACCCAGTACTTC. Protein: CASSQASGGSWETQYF.

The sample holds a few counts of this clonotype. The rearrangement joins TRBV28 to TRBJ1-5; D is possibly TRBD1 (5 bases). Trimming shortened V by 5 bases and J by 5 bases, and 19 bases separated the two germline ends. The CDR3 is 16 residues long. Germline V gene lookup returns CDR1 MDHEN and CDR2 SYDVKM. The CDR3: CASSRRGTFGYQPQHF. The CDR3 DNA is TGTGCCAGCAGTCGTCGGGGGACTTTCGGATATCAGCCCCAGCATTTT. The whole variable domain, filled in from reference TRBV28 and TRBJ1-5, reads DVKVTQSSRYLVKRTGEKVFLECVQDMDHENMFWYRQDPGLGLRLIYFSYDVKMKEKGDIPEGYSVSREKKERFSLILESASTNQTSMYLCASSRRGTFGYQPQHFGDGTRLSIL.

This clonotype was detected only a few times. In DNA form, the CDR3 reads TGTGGGTCAGGGGACGGATATAATGAAAAACTGTTTTTT. Translated: CGSGDGYNEKLFF. The rearrangement links TRBV2 to TRBJ1-4; tentatively, D is TRBD1 (6 bases). The germline CDR1 and CDR2 sequences are SNHLY and FYNNEI. The CDR3 sequence is 13 residues long.

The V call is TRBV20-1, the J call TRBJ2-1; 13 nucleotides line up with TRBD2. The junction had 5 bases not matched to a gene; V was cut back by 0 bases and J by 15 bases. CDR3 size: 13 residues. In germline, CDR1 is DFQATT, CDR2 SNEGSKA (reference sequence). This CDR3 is CSARELAGGRRFF. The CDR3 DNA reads TGCAGTGCTAGAGAACTAGCGGGGGGGCGTCGGTTCTTC.

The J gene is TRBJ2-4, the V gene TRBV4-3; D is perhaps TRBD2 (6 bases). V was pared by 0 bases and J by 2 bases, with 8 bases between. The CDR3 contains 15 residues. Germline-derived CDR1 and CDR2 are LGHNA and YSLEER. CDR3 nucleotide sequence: TGCGCCAGCAGCCAAGATAGCGGTTCCAAAAACATTCAGTACTTC. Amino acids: CASSQDSGSKNIQYF.

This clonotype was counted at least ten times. For the CDR3, the DNA is TGCAGTGCAACCGGGCCCCGCGGACTGTTTTTT. Its protein is CSATGPRGLFF. The genes are TRBV20-1 and TRBJ1-4; D is undetermined. The CDR3 is 11 amino acids. Germline CDR1 is DFQATT and CDR2 is SNEGSKA (reference sequence). Trimming stripped 6 bases from V and 13 bases from J, with 15 bases between.

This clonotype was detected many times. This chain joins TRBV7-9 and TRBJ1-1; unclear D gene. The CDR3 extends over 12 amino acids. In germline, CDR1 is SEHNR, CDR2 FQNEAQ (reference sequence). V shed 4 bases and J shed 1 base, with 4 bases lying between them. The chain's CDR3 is CASSSQNTEAFF. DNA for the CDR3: TGTGCCAGCAGCTCACAGAACACTGAAGCTTTCTTT.

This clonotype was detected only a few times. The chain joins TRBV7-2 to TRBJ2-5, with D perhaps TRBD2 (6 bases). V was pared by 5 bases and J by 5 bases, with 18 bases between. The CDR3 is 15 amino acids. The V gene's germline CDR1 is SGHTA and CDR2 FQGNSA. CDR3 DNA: TGTGCCAGCAGCAACAACCGGGCCCGGGGGGAGACCCAGTACTTC. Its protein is CASSNNRARGETQYF.

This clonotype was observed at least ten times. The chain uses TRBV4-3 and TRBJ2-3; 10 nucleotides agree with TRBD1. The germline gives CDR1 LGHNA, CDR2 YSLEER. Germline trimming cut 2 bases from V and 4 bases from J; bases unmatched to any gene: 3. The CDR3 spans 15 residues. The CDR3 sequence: CASSQRQGASDTQYF. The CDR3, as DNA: TGCGCCAGCAGCCAAAGACAGGGGGCTTCAGATACGCAGTATTTT.

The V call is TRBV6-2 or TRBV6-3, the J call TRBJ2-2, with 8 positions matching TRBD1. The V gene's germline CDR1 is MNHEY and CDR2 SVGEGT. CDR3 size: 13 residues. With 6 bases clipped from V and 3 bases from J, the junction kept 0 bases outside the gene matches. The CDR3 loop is CASRTGDTGELFF. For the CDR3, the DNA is TGTGCCAGCAGGACAGGGGACACCGGGGAGCTGTTTTTT.

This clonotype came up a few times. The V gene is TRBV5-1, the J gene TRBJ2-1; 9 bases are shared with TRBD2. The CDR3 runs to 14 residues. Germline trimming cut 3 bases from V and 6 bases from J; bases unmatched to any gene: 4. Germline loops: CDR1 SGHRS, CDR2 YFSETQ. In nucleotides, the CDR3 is TGCGCCAGCAGCTCCAAGGGACTAGCCAATGAGCAGTTCTTC. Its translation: CASSSKGLANEQFF.

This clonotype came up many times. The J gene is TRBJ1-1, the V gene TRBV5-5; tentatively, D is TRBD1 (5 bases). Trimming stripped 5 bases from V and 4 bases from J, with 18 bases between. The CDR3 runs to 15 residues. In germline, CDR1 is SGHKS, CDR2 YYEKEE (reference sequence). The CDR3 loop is CASSYGPTGGTEAFF. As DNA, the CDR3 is TGTGCCAGCAGTTATGGCCCGACTGGGGGCACTGAAGCTTTCTTT.

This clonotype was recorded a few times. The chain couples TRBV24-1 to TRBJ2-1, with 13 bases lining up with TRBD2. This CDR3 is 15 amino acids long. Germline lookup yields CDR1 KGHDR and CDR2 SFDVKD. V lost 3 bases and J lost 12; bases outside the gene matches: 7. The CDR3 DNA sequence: TGTGCCACCAGTGATCCCGGGACTAGCGGGGAGTCGCAGTTCTTC. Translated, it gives CATSDPGTSGESQFF.

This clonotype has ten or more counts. The CDR3 bases are TGTGCCAGCAGCCTTACAGGGAGCATCCCCTCCTACGAGCAGTACGTC. Translated, it gives CASSLTGSIPSYEQYV. The gene calls are TRBV7-2 and TRBJ2-7; a possible D gene is TRBD1 (6 bases). Trimming took off 5 bases at V and 0 bases at J, with 17 bases between the two ends. Germline loops: CDR1 SGHTA, CDR2 FQGNSA. This CDR3 has 16 residues.

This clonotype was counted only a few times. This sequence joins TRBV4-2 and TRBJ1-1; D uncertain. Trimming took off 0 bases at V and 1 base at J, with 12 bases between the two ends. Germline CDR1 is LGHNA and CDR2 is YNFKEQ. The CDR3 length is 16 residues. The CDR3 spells CASSQDRSGKNTEAFF. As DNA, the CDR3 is TGTGCCAGCAGCCAAGATCGTTCCGGGAAGAACACTGAAGCTTTCTTT.

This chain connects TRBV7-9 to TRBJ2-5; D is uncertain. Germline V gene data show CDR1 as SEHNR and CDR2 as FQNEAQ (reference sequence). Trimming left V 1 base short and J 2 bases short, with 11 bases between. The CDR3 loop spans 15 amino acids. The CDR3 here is CASSLDRMRQETQYF. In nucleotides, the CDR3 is TGTGCCAGCAGCTTAGATAGGATGCGACAAGAGACCCAGTACTTC.

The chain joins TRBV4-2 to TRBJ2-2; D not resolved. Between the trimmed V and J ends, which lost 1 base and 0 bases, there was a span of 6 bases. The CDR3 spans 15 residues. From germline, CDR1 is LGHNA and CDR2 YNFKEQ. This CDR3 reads CASSQGFTNTGELFF. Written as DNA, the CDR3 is TGTGCCAGCAGCCAAGGCTTCACGAACACCGGGGAGCTGTTTTTT.

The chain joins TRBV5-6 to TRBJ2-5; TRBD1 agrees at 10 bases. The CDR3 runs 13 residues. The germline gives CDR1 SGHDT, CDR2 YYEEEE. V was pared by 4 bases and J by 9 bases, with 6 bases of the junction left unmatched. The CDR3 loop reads CASSLDRGWSQYF. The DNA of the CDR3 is TGTGCCAGCAGCCTGGACAGGGGGTGGTCCCAGTACTTC.